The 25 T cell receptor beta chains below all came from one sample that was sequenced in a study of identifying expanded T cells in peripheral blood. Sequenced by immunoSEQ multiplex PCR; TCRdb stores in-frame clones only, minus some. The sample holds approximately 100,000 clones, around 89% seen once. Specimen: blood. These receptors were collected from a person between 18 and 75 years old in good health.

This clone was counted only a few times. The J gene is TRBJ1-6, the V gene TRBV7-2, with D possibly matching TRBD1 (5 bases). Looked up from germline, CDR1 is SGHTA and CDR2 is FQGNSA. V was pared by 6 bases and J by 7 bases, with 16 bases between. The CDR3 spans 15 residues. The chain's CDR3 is CASSPQGTGNSPLHF. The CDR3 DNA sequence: TGTGCCAGCAGTCCCCAAGGGACCGGGAATTCACCCCTCCACTTT.

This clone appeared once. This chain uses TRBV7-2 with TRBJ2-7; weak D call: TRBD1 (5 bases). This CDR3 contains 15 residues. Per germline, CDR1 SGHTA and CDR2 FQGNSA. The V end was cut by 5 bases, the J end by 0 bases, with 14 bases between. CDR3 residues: CASSRQQGSSYEQYF. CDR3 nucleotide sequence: TGTGCCAGCAGCCGACAGCAGGGAAGCTCCTACGAGCAGTACTTC.

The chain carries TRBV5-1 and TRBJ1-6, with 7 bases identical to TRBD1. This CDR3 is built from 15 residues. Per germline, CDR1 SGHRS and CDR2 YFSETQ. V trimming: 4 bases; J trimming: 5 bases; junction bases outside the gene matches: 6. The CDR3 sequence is CASSPQGQDNSPLHF. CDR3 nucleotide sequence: TGCGCCAGCAGCCCACAAGGACAGGATAATTCACCCCTCCACTTT. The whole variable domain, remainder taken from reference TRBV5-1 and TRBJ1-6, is KAGVTQTPRYLIKTRGQQVTLSCSPISGHRSVSWYQQTPGQGLQFLFEYFSETQRNKGNFPGRFSGRQFSNSRSEMNVSTLELGDSALYLCASSPQGQDNSPLHFGNGTRLTVT.

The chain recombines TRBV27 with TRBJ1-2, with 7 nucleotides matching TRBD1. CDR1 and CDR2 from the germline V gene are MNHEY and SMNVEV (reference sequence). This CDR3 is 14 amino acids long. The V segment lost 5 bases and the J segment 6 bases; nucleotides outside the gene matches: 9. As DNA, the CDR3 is TGTGCCAGCAGTCCCTTGGACAGGCGAGATGGCTACACCTTC. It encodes CASSPLDRRDGYTF.

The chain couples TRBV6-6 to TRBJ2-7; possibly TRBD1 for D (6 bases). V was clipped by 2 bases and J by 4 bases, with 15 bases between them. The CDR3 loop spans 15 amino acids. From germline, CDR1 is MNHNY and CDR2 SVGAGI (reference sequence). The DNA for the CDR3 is TGTGCCAGCAGTTACCGACAGGTACCGCCTTACGAGCAGTACTTC. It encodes CASSYRQVPPYEQYF.

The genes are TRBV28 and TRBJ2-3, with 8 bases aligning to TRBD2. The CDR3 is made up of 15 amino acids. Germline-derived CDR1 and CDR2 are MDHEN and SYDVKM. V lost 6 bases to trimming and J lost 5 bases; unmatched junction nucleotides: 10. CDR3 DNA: TGTGCCAGCAGCTCGGAGCGGGGGTTGGTAGATACGCAGTATTTT. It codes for CASSSERGLVDTQYF.

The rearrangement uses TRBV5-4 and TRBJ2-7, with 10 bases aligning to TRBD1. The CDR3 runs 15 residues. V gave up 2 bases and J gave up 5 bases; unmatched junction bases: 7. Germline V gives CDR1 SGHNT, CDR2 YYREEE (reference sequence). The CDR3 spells CASSFGTGANNEQYF. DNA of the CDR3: TGTGCCAGCAGCTTTGGGACAGGGGCCAACAACGAGCAGTACTTC.

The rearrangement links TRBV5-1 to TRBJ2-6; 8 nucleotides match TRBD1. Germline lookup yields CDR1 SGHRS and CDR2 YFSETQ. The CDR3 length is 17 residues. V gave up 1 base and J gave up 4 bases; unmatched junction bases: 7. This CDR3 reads CASSLRRGQAGANVLTF. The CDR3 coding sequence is TGCGCCAGCAGCTTGCGCAGGGGGCAGGCCGGGGCCAACGTCCTGACTTTC. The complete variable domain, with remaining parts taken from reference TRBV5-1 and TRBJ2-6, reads KAGVTQTPRYLIKTRGQQVTLSCSPISGHRSVSWYQQTPGQGLQFLFEYFSETQRNKGNFPGRFSGRQFSNSRSEMNVSTLELGDSALYLCASSLRRGQAGANVLTFGAGSRLTVL.

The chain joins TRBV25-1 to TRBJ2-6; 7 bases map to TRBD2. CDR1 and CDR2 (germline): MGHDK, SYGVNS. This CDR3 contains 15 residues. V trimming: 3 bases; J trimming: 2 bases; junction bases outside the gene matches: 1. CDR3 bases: TGTGCCAGCAGTGAGGGGGGGGCTGGGGCCAACGTCCTGACTTTC. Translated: CASSEGGAGANVLTF.

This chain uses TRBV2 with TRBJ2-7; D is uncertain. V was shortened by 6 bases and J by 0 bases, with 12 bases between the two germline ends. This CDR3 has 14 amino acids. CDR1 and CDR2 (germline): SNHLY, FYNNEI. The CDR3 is CASRVESSSYEQYF. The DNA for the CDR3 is TGTGCCAGCAGGGTCGAGTCCTCCTCCTACGAGCAGTACTTC. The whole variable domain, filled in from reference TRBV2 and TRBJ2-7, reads EPEVTQTPSHQVTQMGQEVILRCVPISNHLYFYWYRQILGQKVEFLVSFYNNEISEKSEIFDDQFSVERPDGSNFTLKIRSTKLEDSAMYFCASRVESSSYEQYFGPGTRLTVT.

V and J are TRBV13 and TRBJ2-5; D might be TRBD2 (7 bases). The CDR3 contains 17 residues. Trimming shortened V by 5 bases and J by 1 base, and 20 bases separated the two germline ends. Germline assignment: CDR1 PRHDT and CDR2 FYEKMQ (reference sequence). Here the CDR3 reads CASSPWGGLGVQETQYF. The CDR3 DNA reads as TGTGCCAGCAGCCCCTGGGGGGGCCTGGGGGTCCAAGAGACCCAGTACTTC.

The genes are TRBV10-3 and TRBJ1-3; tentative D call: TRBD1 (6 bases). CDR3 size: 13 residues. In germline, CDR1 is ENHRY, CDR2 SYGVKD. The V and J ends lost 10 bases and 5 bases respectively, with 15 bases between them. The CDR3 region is CANRAPTRNTIYF. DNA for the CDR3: TGTGCCAACAGGGCACCTACTAGAAACACCATATATTTT.

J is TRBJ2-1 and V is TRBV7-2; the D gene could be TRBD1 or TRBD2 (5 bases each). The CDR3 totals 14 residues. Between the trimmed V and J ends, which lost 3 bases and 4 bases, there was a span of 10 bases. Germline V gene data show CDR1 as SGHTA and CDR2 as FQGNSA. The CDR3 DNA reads TGTGCCAGCAGCTTCCGGGGCGGGTACAATGAGCAGTTCTTC. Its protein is CASSFRGGYNEQFF. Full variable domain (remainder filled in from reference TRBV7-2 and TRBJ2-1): GAGVSQSPSNKVTEKGKDVELRCDPISGHTALYWYRQSLGQGLEFLIYFQGNSAPDKSGLPSDRFSAERTGGSVSTLTIQRTQQEDSAVYLCASSFRGGYNEQFFGPGTRLTVL.

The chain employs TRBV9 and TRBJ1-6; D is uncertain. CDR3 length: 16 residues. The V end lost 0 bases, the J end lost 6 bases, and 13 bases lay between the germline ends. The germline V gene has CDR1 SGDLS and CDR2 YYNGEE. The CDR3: CASSVGSVGLNSPLHF. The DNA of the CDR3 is TGTGCCAGCAGCGTAGGGTCTGTGGGCCTTAATTCACCCCTCCACTTT.

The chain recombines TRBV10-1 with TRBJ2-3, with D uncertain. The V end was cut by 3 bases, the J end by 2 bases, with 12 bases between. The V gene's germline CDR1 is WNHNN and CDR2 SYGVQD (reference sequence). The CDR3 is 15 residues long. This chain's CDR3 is CASSDENTSTDTQYF. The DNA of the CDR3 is TGCGCCAGCAGTGATGAAAACACGTCCACAGATACGCAGTATTTT.

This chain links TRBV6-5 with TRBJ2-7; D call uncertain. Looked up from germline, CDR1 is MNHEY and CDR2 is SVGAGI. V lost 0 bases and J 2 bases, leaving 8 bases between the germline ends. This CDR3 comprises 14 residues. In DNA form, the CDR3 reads TGTGCCAGCAGTTACTCACCGAAGACCTACGAGCAGTACTTC. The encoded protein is CASSYSPKTYEQYF.

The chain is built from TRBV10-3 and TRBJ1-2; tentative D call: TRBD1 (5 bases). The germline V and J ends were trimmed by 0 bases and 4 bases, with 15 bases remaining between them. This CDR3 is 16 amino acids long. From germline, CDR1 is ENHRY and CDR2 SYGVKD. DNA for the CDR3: TGTGCCATCAGTGAGTCTGAATACAGGCCGGGCTATGGCTACACCTTC. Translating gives CAISESEYRPGYGYTF.

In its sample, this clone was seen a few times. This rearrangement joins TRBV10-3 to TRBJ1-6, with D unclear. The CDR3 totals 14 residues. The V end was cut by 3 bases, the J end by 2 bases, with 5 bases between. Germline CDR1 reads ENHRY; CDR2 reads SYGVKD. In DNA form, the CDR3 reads TGTGCCATCAGTGACAGCACCTATAATTCACCCCTCCACTTT. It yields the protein CAISDSTYNSPLHF.

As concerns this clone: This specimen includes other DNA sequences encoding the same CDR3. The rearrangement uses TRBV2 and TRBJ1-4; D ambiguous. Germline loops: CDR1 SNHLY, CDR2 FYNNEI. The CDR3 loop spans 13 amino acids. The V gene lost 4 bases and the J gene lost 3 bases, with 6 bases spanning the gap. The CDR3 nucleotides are TGTGCCAGCAGTGCGCAGCCTAATGAAAAACTGTTTTTT. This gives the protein CASSAQPNEKLFF.

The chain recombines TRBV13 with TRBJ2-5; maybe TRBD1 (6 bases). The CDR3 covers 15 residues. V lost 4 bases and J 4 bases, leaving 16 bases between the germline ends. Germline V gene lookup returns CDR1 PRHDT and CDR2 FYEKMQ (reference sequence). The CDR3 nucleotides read TGTGCCAGCAGCTCGCATACAGGGCGTGTAGAGACCCAGTACTTC. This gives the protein CASSSHTGRVETQYF. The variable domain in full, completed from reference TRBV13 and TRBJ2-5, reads AAGVIQSPRHLIKEKRETATLKCYPIPRHDTVYWYQQGPGQDPQFLISFYEKMQSDKGSIPDRFSAQQFSDYHSELNMSSLELGDSALYFCASSSHTGRVETQYFGPGTRLLVL.

The CDR3 is CASSWLAGDKDTQYF. The CDR3 nucleotides read TGTGCCAGCAGCTGGCTAGCGGGGGATAAAGATACGCAGTATTTT. This chain joins TRBV5-6 and TRBJ2-3; 10 bases align to TRBD2. The CDR3 consists of 15 residues. Germline CDR1 reads SGHDT; CDR2 reads YYEEEE. V gave up 3 bases and J gave up 5 bases; unmatched junction bases: 6. Filled out from reference TRBV5-6 and TRBJ2-3, the complete variable domain reads DAGVTQSPTHLIKTRGQQVTLRCSPKSGHDTVSWYQQALGQGPQFIFQYYEEEERQRGNFPDRFSGHQFPNYSSELNVNALLLGDSALYLCASSWLAGDKDTQYFGPGTRLTVL.

The CDR3 DNA follows: TGTGCCAGCAGCTTACAGGGACCGGGGAGCAATCAGCCCCAGCATTTT. Translated: CASSLQGPGSNQPQHF. V usage is TRBV7-9 and J usage is TRBJ1-5, with D possibly matching TRBD1 (5 bases). The CDR3 runs to 16 residues. Germline V gene sequence: CDR1 SEHNR, CDR2 FQNEAQ (reference sequence). Trimming shortened V by 2 bases and J by 1 base, and 12 bases separated the two germline ends.

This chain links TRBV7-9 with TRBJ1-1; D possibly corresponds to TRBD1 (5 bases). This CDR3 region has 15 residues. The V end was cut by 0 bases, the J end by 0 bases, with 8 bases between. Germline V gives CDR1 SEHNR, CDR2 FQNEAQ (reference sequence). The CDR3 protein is CASSLAGPVNTEAFF. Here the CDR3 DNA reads TGTGCCAGCAGCTTAGCGGGGCCGGTGAACACTGAAGCTTTCTTT.

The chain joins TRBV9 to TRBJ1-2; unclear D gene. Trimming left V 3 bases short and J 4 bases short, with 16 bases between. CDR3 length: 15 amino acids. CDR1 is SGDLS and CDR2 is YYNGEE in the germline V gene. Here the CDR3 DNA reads TGTGCCAGCAGCGGGAGGACCCACCCGGGCTATGGCTACACCTTC. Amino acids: CASSGRTHPGYGYTF.

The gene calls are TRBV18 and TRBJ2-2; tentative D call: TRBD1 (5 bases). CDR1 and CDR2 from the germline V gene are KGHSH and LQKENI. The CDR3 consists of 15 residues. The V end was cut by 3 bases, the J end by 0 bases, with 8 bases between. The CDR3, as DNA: TGTGCCAGCTCACCGGTGACAGCGAACACCGGGGAGCTGTTTTTT. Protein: CASSPVTANTGELFF.